The sequence of this T cell receptor beta chain was determined in a study of T cells expressing NK-cell markers. Study at large: TCR beta repertoires came from sorted CD3+CD56+NKG2C+, CD3+CD56+NKG2C- and CD3+CD56-NKG2C+ T cells.

The CDR3 has 16 residues. For TCR beta, cDNA was produced by 5'RACE template switching with UMIs. For each CDR3 protein, TCRdb gives one entry from its re-call of the 5' RACE reads, without DNA. The sample holds a few hundred thousand distinct CDR3 sequences. Sequenced input: blood T cells: a sorted CD56 or NKG2C T cell subset, CD4+ or CD8+ T cells, or bulk PBMC T cells (not recorded which). This chain links TRBV12-3 or TRBV12-4 with TRBJ1-6; checking the TCRdb D call of TRBD1 is not possible without DNA. The receptor comes from a man aged 18 to 30 in good health. This CDR3 is CASSPQGQGVGSPLHF.